The entry that follows covers one T cell receptor beta chain sequence. Its target is not known. This record comes from a study of relationships among human T cell subsets. General observations from the study: T cell counts were not recorded for a couple of pan T samples processed alongside pan B cells. Over 50% of CD8+ cytotoxic sequences were in clones over 100 reads; regulatory and Th2 had few.

TCR alpha and beta CDR3s were amplified from mRNA by semiquantitative ARM-PCR. Tagged nested gene-specific primers were used first, then communal superprimers amplified exponentially. TCRdb reprocessed the multiplex PCR reads via MiXCR and lists one record per CDR3 protein. The table lists over 14,000 distinct CDR3 sequences, roughly 60% of them singletons. The CDR3 is 16 amino acids. In germline, CDR1 is MNHEY, CDR2 SMNVEV (reference sequence). The junction had 8 bases not matched to a gene; V was cut back by 0 bases and J by 7 bases. T cell subsets were isolated with magnetic beads coated with subset-specific monoclonal antibodies.

Sequencing used total T cells sorted from blood. This TCR was sampled from a man aged 35 to 55 in good health. This sequence joins TRBV27 and TRBJ2-1; TRBD2 agrees at 8 bases. CDR3 residues: CASSLSASGSLNEQFF. The CDR3 nucleotides read TGTGCCAGCAGTTTATCGGCAAGCGGGAGTTTGAATGAGCAGTTCTTC.